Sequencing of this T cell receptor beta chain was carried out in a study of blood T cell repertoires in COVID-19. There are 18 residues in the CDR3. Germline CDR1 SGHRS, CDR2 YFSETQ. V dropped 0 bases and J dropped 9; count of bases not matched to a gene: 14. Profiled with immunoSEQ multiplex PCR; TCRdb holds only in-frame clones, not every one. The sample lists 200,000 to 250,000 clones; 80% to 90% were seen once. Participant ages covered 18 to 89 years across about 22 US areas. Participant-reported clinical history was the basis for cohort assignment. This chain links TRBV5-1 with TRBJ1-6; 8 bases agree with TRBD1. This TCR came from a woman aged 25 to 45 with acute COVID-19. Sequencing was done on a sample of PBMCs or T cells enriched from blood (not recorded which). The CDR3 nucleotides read TGCGCCAGCAGCTTGGCCGGTAGGGACAGGAATTATCGTTCACCCCTCCACTTT. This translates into CASSLAGRDRNYRSPLHF.